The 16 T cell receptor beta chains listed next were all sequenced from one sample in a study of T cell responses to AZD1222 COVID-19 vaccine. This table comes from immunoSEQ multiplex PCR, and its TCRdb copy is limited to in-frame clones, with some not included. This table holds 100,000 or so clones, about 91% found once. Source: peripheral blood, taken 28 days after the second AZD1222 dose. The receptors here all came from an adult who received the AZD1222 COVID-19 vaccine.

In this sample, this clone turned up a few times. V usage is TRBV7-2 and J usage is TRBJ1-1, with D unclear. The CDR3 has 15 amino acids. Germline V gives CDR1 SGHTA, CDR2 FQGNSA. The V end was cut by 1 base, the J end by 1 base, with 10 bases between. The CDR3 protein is CASSLDGPRNTEAFF. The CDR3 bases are TGTGCCAGCAGCTTAGATGGTCCCCGGAACACTGAAGCTTTCTTT. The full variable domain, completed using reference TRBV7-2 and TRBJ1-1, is GAGVSQSPSNKVTEKGKDVELRCDPISGHTALYWYRQSLGQGLEFLIYFQGNSAPDKSGLPSDRFSAERTGGSVSTLTIQRTQQEDSAVYLCASSLDGPRNTEAFFGQGTRLTVV.

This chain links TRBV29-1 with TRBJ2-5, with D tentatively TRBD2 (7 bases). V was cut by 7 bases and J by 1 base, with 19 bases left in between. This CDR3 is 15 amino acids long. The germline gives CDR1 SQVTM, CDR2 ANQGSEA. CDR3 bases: TGCAGCGCCAAAAGGGGGGGTACTACCCAAGAGACCCAGTACTTC. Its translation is CSAKRGGTTQETQYF.

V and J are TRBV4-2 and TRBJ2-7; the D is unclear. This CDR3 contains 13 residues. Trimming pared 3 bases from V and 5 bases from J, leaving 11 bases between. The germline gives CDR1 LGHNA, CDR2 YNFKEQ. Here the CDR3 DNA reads TGTGCCAGCAGCCAGGTTGGATCAAACGAGCAGTACTTC. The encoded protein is CASSQVGSNEQYF.

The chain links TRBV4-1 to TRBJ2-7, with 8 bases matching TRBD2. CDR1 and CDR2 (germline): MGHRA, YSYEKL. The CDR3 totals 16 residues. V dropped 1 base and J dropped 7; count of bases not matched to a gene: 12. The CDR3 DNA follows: TGCGCCAGCAGCCAAGTATGGCGGGAGGATAATCGGGAGCAGTACTTC. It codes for CASSQVWREDNREQYF.

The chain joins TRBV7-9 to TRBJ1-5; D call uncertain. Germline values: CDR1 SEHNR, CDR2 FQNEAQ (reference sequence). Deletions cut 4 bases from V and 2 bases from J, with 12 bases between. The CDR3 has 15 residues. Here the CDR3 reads CASSSGAWGNQPQHF. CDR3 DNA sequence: TGTGCCAGCAGCTCGGGAGCTTGGGGCAATCAGCCCCAGCATTTT.

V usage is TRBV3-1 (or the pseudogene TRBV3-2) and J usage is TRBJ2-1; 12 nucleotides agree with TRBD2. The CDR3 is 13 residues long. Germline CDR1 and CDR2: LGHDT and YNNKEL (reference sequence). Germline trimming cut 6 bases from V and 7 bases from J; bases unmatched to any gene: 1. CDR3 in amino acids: CASRGLAGNEQFF. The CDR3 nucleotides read TGTGCCAGCAGAGGACTAGCGGGAAATGAGCAGTTCTTC.

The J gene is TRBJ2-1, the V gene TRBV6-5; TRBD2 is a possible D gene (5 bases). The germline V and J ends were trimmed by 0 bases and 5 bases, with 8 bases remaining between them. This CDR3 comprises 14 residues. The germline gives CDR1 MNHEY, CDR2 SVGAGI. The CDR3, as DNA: TGTGCCAGCAGTTACTCGGAGACTAACAATGAGCAGTTCTTC. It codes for CASSYSETNNEQFF.

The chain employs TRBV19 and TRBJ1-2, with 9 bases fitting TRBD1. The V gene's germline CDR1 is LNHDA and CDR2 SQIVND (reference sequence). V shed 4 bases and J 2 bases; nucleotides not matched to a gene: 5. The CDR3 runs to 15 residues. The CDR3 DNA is TGTGCCAGTAGTACCCGGGGACAGGGAAACTATGGCTACACCTTC. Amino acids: CASSTRGQGNYGYTF.

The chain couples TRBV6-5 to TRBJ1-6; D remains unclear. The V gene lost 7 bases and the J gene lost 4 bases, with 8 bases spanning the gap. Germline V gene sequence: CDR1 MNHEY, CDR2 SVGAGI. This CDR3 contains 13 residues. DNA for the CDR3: TGTGCCAGCAAGACCGAATATAATTCACCCCTCCACTTT. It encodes CASKTEYNSPLHF.

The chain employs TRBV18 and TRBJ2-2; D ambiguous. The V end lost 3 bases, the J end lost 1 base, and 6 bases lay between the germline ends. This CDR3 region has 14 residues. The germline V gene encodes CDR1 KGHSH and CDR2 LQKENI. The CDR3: CASSPDGNTGELFF. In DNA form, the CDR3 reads TGTGCCAGCTCACCCGACGGGAACACCGGGGAGCTGTTTTTT.

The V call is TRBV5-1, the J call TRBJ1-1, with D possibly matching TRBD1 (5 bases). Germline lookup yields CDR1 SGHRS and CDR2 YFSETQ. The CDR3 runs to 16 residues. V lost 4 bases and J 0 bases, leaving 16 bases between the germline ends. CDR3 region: CASSPGGGGMNTEAFF. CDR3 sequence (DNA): TGCGCCAGCAGCCCCGGGGGGGGAGGAATGAACACTGAAGCTTTCTTT.

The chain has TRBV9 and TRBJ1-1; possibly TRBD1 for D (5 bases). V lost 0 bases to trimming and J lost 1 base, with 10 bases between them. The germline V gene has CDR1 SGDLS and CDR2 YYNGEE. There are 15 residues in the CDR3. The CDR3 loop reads CASSVAGTANTEAFF. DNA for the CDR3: TGTGCCAGCAGCGTAGCTGGGACGGCGAACACTGAAGCTTTCTTT.

CDR3 in amino acids: CASSFWEGRNEQFF. The CDR3 region has the DNA TGTGCCAGCAGCTTTTGGGAGGGCAGAAATGAGCAGTTCTTC. The chain employs TRBV5-8 and TRBJ2-1, with 7 bases that match TRBD2. The V and J ends lost 2 bases and 7 bases, in that order; junction bases with no gene match: 6. In germline, CDR1 is SGHTS, CDR2 YDEGEE. The CDR3 runs 14 residues.

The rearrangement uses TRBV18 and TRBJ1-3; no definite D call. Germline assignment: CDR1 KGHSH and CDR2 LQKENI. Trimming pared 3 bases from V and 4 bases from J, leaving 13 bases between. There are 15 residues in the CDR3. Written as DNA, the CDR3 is TGTGCCAGCTCACCGGGAGAGAAATTCGGAAACACCATATATTTT. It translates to CASSPGEKFGNTIYF.

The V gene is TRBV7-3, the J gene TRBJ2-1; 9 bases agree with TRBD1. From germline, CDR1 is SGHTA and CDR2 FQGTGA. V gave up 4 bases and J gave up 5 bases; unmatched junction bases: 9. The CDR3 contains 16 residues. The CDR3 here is CASSSTAGTGNNEQFF. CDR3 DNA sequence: TGTGCCAGCAGCTCCACCGCCGGGACAGGGAACAATGAGCAGTTCTTC.

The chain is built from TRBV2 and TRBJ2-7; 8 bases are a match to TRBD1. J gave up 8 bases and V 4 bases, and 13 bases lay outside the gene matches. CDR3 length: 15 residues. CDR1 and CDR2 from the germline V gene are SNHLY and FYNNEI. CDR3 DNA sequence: TGTGCCAGCAGTGTACTCCCGGACAGGGAGACGAAGCAGTACTTC. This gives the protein CASSVLPDRETKQYF.